This TCR beta chain was obtained from a study of tumor and adjacent non-tumor tissue in lung cancer. Study summary: The cohort had approximately 12 adenocarcinoma, a couple of squamous cell and 1 small cell patients.

The CDR3 contains 16 residues. Trimming shortened V by 3 bases and J by 11 bases, and 25 bases separated the two germline ends. Germline V gene data show CDR1 as SGHNT and CDR2 as YENEEA. This sample's RNA came from whole unsorted tissue. More than 3 cm separated this lung sample from the edge of the tumor. TCRbeta libraries were built with three rounds of nested PCR, modified from ARM-PCR. Via MiXCR, TCRdb re-called the multiplex PCR reads, giving one row per CDR3 protein. Altogether 110,000 or so distinct CDR3 sequences are present, 50% to 70% being singletons, with the ten largest covering 15% to 20%. The study, taken as a whole, reports: Tumor tissue had significantly higher TCR diversity than normal lung.

In this sample, this clonotype turned up many times. Its specificity is not known. The J gene is TRBJ1-1, the V gene TRBV11-3; D unclear. The sequence was obtained from a man in his fifties or sixties with non-small cell lung cancer. The sequencing sample was made of distant non-tumor lung tissue. The CDR3 sequence is CASSFKAEGLKVEAFF. The CDR3 DNA sequence: TGTGCCAGCAGCTTCAAGGCGGAGGGTTTGAAAGTGGAGGCTTTCTTT.